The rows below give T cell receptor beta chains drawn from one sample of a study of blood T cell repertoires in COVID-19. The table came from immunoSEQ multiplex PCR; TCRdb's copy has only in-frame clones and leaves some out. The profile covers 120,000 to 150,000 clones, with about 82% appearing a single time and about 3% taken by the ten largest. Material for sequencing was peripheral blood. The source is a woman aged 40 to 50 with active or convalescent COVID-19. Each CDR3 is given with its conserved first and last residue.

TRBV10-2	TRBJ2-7	CASRVYGGYEQYF
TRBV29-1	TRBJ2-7	CSVVRETYEQYF
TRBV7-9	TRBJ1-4	CASSLRTGTNEKLFF
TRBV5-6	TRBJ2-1	CASSLARNNEQFF
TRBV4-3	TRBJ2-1	CASSQDGGNDNEQFF
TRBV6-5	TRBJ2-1	CASSLGGVYNEQFF
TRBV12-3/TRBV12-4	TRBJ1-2	CASSRRTGDGYTF
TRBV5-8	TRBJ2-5	CASSSQLGTGRSHAARTQYF
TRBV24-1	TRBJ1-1	CATSDSAENTEAFF
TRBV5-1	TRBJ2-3	CASSLWTGAATDTQYF
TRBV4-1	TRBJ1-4	CASSQGGGTVNEKLFF
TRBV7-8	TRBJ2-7	CASSLQYEQYF
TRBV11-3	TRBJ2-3	CASSFLAGGPTDTQYF
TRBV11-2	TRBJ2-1	CASSLWTSPVGEQFF
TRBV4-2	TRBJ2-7	CASSQGGGLSSYEQYF
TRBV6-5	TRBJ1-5	CASSYSGASNQPQHF
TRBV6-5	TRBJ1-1	CASRDRPGTNTEAFF
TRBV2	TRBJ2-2	CASSKTGGNTGELFF
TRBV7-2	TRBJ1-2	CASTHPGGTYGYTF
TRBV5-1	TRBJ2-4	CARSLARGAGGPGNIQYF
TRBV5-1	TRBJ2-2	CASSLGGQRNTGELFF
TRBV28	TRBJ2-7	CASSLYPGEVNEQYF
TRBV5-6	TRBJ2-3	CASSLELAGTDTQYF
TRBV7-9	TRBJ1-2	CASSLQQGNNYGYTF
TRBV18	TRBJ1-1	CASSPTRAPRTGDKAERAFF
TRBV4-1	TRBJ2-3	CASSQVRLADATDTQYF
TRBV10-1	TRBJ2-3	CASSETRADTQYF
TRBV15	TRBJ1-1	CATKGARLDTEAFF
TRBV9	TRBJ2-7	CASSVGTASYEQYF
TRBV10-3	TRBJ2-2	CAIRPGGNTGELFF
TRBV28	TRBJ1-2	CASTQGRDNYGYTF
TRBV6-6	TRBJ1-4	CASSASQGNEKLFF
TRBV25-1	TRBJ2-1	CAIALGDGQFF
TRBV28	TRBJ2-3	CASRQHPDTQYF
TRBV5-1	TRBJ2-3	CASSAGRLQGTDTQYF
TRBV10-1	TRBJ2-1	CASSDPSRTGFLNEQFF
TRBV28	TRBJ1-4	CASSPYPGQNEKLFF
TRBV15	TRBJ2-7	CATSDPGTSGAGEQYF
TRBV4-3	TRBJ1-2	CASSQDRGGGYTF
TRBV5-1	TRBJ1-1	CASRVEAGRTEAFF
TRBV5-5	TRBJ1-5	CASSLGTTANQPQHF
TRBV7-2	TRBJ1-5	CASSLGGQEHQPQHF